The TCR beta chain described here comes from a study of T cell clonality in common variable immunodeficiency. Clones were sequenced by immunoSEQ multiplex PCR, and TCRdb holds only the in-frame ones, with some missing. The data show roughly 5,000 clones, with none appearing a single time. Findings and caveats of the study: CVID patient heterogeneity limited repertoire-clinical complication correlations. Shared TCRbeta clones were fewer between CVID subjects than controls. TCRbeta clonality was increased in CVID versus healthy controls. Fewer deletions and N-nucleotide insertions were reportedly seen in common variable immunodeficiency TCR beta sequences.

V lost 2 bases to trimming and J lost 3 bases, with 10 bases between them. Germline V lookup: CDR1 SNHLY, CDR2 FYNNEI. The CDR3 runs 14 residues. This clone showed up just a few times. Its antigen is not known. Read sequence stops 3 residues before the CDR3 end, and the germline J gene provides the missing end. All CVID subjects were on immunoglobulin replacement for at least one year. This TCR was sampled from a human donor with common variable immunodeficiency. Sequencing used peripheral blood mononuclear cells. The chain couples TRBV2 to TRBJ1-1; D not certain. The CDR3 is CASSEFRGYTEAFF. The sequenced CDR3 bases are TGTGCCAGCAGTGAATTCAGAGGGTACACTGAA.